This TCR beta chain was sequenced for a study of patients and donors after allogeneic stem cell transplantation. TCRdb re-derived calls from the RT-PCR reads in MiXCR, one entry per CDR3 protein. The sample carries around 31,000 distinct CDR3 sequences, 6.8% recorded once. Trimming stripped 3 bases from V and 6 bases from J, with 8 bases between. The CDR3 is made up of 13 amino acids. By sample fraction, this clonotype is medium-sized. This sequence joins TRBV12-3 or TRBV12-4 and TRBJ2-2; D not certain. The TCR was taken from a human donor who was either an allogeneic HSCT recipient or a stem cell or donor lymphocyte infusion donor (not recorded which). It is not recorded whose cells these are; they may come from a transplant donor. What was sequenced was blood, either unsorted or a sorted T cell fraction (not recorded which). The CDR3 loop reads CASSFMGSGELFF. The CDR3 DNA reads as TGTGCCAGCAGTTTTATGGGTTCCGGGGAGCTGTTTTTT.